This is a list of T cell receptor beta chains from one sample in a study of PD-1 blockade in classical Hodgkin lymphoma. Using immunoSEQ multiplex PCR, the repertoire was profiled, and TCRdb retains in-frame clones only, with some absent. The top ten hold 9.4% of the sample, which has tens of thousands of clones, roughly 73% seen once. Sequencing was performed on peripheral blood mononuclear cells (PBMCs), taken before the fourth cycle of nivolumab. All receptors come from a human donor with classical Hodgkin lymphoma. Each CDR3 is given with its conserved first and last residue. Fields, in order: CDR3 length, J gene, clone size, D gene, V gene, CDR3 DNA, CDR3 protein. The D gene is left open where the match is weak. Clone size is given for some rows only: seen once, a few or many times, or a class if the clone is expanded.

>13|TRBJ2-7|NA|NA|TRBV14
TGTGCCAGCAGCCAGCGGGGCCCCCGGGAGCAGTACTTC
CASSQRGPREQYF
>15|TRBJ2-3|NA|NA|TRBV9
TGTGCCAGCAGCGTAGAGGGCAGCTTTACAGATACGCAGTATTTT
CASSVEGSFTDTQYF
>14|TRBJ2-1|NA|TRBD1|TRBV10-3
TGTGCCATCAGTGACCGGACAGGGGACAATGAGCAGTTCTTC
CAISDRTGDNEQFF
>16|TRBJ2-3|NA|TRBD2|TRBV4-2
TGTGCCAGCAGCCAAGACCTAGCGGGAGGGCGGGGTACGCAGTATTTT
CASSQDLAGGRGTQYF
>14|TRBJ2-7|few|TRBD1|TRBV5-1
TGCGCCAGCAGCTTGGGGGCAGGGGGCTACGAGCAGTACTTC
CASSLGAGGYEQYF
>15|TRBJ2-3|NA|NA|TRBV4-1
TGCGCCAGCAGACGACTAGACCAAGTGGCAGATACGCAGTATTTT
CASRRLDQVADTQYF
>17|TRBJ1-2|NA|NA|TRBV5-4
TGTGCCAGCAGCCCTCCTGGGGCAGGGGCGACAGGAGATGGCTACACCTTC
CASSPPGAGATGDGYTF
>14|TRBJ2-2|NA|NA|TRBV6-5
TGTGCCAGCAGTTACCGAGGACCCACCGGGGAGCTGTTTTTT
CASSYRGPTGELFF
>15|TRBJ1-6|NA|TRBD1|TRBV10-3
TGTGCCATCAGTGAGTGGGACAGGGTTAATTCACCCCTCCACTTT
CAISEWDRVNSPLHF
>14|TRBJ2-3|NA|NA|TRBV10-3
TGTGCCATCAGTGAGGGGGGAGCTGAGGATACGCAGTATTTT
CAISEGGAEDTQYF
>13|TRBJ1-2|NA|NA|TRBV10-3
TGTGCCATCAGTGAATCGGGTCTCTATGGCTACACCTTC
CAISESGLYGYTF
>14|TRBJ1-2|NA|NA|TRBV5-1
TGCGCCAGCAGCTTGGGGCTCCACACCTATGGCTACACCTTC
CASSLGLHTYGYTF
>15|TRBJ1-2|NA|TRBD1|TRBV19
TGTGCCAGTACTCCTAGGACAGGGGTAGTGGTTGGCTACACCTTC
CASTPRTGVVVGYTF
>15|TRBJ1-5|once|TRBD1|TRBV4-1
TGCGCCAGCAGCCGGTCGGGACAGCCCAATCAGCCCCAGCATTTT
CASSRSGQPNQPQHF
>14|TRBJ1-4|NA|TRBD1|TRBV19
TGTGCCAGTAGTATTGGACAGGGGGGTGAAAAACTGTTTTTT
CASSIGQGGEKLFF
>10|TRBJ2-5|NA|NA|TRBV28
TGTGCCAGCAGTCGAGAGGCCCAGTACTTC
CASSREAQYF
>14|TRBJ1-1|few|TRBD1|TRBV27
TGTGCCAGCAGTGCTTACAGGGGATGGGCTGAAGCTTTCTTT
CASSAYRGWAEAFF
>13|TRBJ2-3|once|NA|TRBV7-2
TGTGCCAGCAGCCTAAGTCCCACAGATACGCAGTATTTT
CASSLSPTDTQYF
>15|TRBJ1-5|NA|NA|TRBV18
TGTGCCAGCTCACCACAGGCCTATAGCAATCAGCCCCAGCATTTT
CASSPQAYSNQPQHF
>12|TRBJ1-6|few|TRBD1|TRBV11-2
TGTGCCAGCAGCCCGAGACAGGGGACCCTCCACTTT
CASSPRQGTLHF
>14|TRBJ1-1|NA|NA|TRBV18
TGTGCCAGCTCACCCGACTCGGGGAGCACTGAAGCTTTCTTT
CASSPDSGSTEAFF
>14|TRBJ2-5|NA|NA|TRBV7-3
TGTGCCAGCAGCTTAACGGCGACAGTTATGGCCCAGTACTTC
CASSLTATVMAQYF
>21|TRBJ2-1|NA|NA|TRBV28
TGTGCCAGCAGTCCCGGGACAGGGGGACTAGCGCAACCTGGATCCTACAATGAGCAGTTCTTC
CASSPGTGGLAQPGSYNEQFF
>13|TRBJ1-2|few|NA|TRBV6-6
TGTGCCAGCAGTCAACAGGGTGCGGTTGGCTACACCTTC
CASSQQGAVGYTF
>15|TRBJ2-7|NA|NA|TRBV5-4
TGTGCCAGCAGCTCCGGGACTTATACCTCCTACGAGCAGTACTTC
CASSSGTYTSYEQYF
>16|TRBJ1-2|NA|NA|TRBV30
TGTGCCTGGAGCCGACAGGCCCCGGGGGTTAACTATGGCTACACCTTC
CAWSRQAPGVNYGYTF
>16|TRBJ1-4|NA|NA|TRBV7-6
TGTGCCAGCAGCTTAGATCCTACACCGGCGGGAGAAAAACTGTTTTTT
CASSLDPTPAGEKLFF
>12|TRBJ1-5|NA|TRBD1|TRBV7-9
TGTGCCAGCAGCTTAGACAGGGGGCCCCAGCATTTT
CASSLDRGPQHF
>18|TRBJ2-2|NA|TRBD1|TRBV5-1
TGCGCCAGCAGCTTCTGGGACAGGGGGACCCCGGACACCGGGGAGCTGTTTTTT
CASSFWDRGTPDTGELFF
>15|TRBJ2-2|NA|NA|TRBV2
TGTGCCAGCAGTGAACTCAGGGGTTACACCGGGGAGCTGTTTTTT
CASSELRGYTGELFF
>15|TRBJ2-7|once|TRBD2|TRBV2
TGTGCCAGCAGTGAAGAAGCGGGAGGGCCTCACGAGCAGTACTTC
CASSEEAGGPHEQYF
>13|TRBJ1-1|NA|NA|TRBV28
TGTGCCAGCAGTTTGATATTGACCACTGAAGCTTTCTTT
CASSLILTTEAFF
>14|TRBJ2-7|few|TRBD2|TRBV7-2
TGTGCCAGCAGCTTAGGTCTAGCGGGGGGCCCGCGGGACTTC
CASSLGLAGGPRDF
>14|TRBJ2-1|NA|TRBD2|TRBV2
TGTGCCAGCACCGGGGGGGGACTGCTCAATGAGCAGTTCTTC
CASTGGGLLNEQFF
>15|TRBJ2-3|once|TRBD2|TRBV2
TGTGCCAGCAGTGAGGAGCGGGGGTTCACAGATACGCAGTATTTT
CASSEERGFTDTQYF
>15|TRBJ2-1|NA|TRBD2|TRBV25-1
TGTGCCAGCAGTGAATTGGGGGGAGGGCCATCTGAGCAGTTCTTC
CASSELGGGPSEQFF
>15|TRBJ1-5|few|NA|TRBV7-2
TGTGCCAGCAGCTTAGAAGGCAGGGGCTCTCAGCCCCAGCATTTT
CASSLEGRGSQPQHF
>15|TRBJ1-3|NA|NA|TRBV2
TGTGCCAGCAGTGAAGCGTTGGGACATGGAAACACCATATATTTT
CASSEALGHGNTIYF
>15|TRBJ2-5|few|TRBD1|TRBV7-9
TGTGCCAGCAGCACAGGGACAGGGGGCCGTGAGACCCAGTACTTC
CASSTGTGGRETQYF
>13|TRBJ1-5|NA|NA|TRBV7-8
TGTGCCAGCAGCTTAGAGGGGGGACGGTCCCAGCATTTT
CASSLEGGRSQHF
>15|TRBJ1-5|NA|NA|TRBV27
TGTGCCAGCAGCGAGGGATCCTATAGCAATCAGCCCCAGCATTTT
CASSEGSYSNQPQHF
>14|TRBJ1-4|NA|TRBD1|TRBV10-3
TGTGCCATCAGTCCGGGACAGGATAATGAAAAACTGTTTTTT
CAISPGQDNEKLFF
>16|TRBJ2-2|NA|NA|TRBV28
TGTGCCAGCAGTTTATACGGGAGCGGGAACACCGGGGAGCTGTTTTTT
CASSLYGSGNTGELFF
>15|TRBJ2-3|once|NA|TRBV4-3
TGCGCCAGCAGCCAAGGAGGACTCGCCAGAGATACGCAGTATTTT
CASSQGGLARDTQYF
>14|TRBJ1-2|NA|NA|TRBV5-1
TGCGCCAGCAGCTTGGCTCCGGGAAGATATGGCTACACCTTC
CASSLAPGRYGYTF
>13|TRBJ1-5|NA|TRBD1|TRBV28
TGTGCCAGCAGTAGGACAGGGAATCAGCCCCAGCATTTT
CASSRTGNQPQHF
>15|TRBJ2-3|NA|NA|TRBV7-9
TGTGCCAGCAGCTTAGTAAAAGCGAACACAGATACGCAGTATTTT
CASSLVKANTDTQYF
>14|TRBJ2-1|NA|TRBD1|TRBV10-3
TGTGCCATCACCTCCGGGACAGGGGGTAATGAGCAGTTCTTC
CAITSGTGGNEQFF
>15|TRBJ2-1|NA|NA|TRBV5-4
TGTGCCAGCAGCTTGAGTAGCGGCTCCTACAATGAGCAGTTCTTC
CASSLSSGSYNEQFF
>13|TRBJ2-5|NA|NA|TRBV5-1
TGCGCCAGTTACTTCAGGGCCCAAGAGACCCAGTACTTC
CASYFRAQETQYF
>14|TRBJ1-4|NA|TRBD1|TRBV7-9
TGTGCCAGCAGCCTGGGACAGACCTATGAAAAACTGTTTTTT
CASSLGQTYEKLFF
>14|TRBJ1-5|NA|NA|TRBV2
TGTGCCAGCAATACAGGACTTAGCAATCAGCCCCAGCATTTT
CASNTGLSNQPQHF
>14|TRBJ2-5|NA|NA|TRBV5-8
TGTGCCAGCAGCTTGCCAGGTGGCCAAGAGACCCAGTACTTC
CASSLPGGQETQYF
>15|TRBJ1-1|NA|TRBD1|TRBV14
TGTGCCAGCAGCCAAGAGGGGACAGTGAACACTGAAGCTTTCTTT
CASSQEGTVNTEAFF
>12|TRBJ1-2|few|NA|TRBV5-1
TGCGCCAGCAGCTTGGACGGGCCAGAGTACACCTTC
CASSLDGPEYTF
>13|TRBJ1-4|NA|NA|TRBV5-1
TGCGCCAGCAGCTCGCGGGGGGAAGAAAAACTGTTTTTT
CASSSRGEEKLFF
>16|TRBJ1-2|few|NA|TRBV19
TGTGCCAGTAGTCCTAACATGGGGCAGTGGGTCTATGGCTACACCTTC
CASSPNMGQWVYGYTF
>16|TRBJ1-2|once|TRBD1|TRBV18
TGTGCCAGCTCACCACCTAGCCCACAGGGGAACTATGGCTACACCTTC
CASSPPSPQGNYGYTF
>15|TRBJ2-2|NA|NA|TRBV7-3
TGTGCCAGCAGCTTAACAGCAGGGCCCACCGGGGAGCTGTTTTTT
CASSLTAGPTGELFF
>16|TRBJ2-1|NA|TRBD1|TRBV19
TGTGCCAGTAGTATACTCGGGACAGGGGAATACAATGAGCAGTTCTTC
CASSILGTGEYNEQFF